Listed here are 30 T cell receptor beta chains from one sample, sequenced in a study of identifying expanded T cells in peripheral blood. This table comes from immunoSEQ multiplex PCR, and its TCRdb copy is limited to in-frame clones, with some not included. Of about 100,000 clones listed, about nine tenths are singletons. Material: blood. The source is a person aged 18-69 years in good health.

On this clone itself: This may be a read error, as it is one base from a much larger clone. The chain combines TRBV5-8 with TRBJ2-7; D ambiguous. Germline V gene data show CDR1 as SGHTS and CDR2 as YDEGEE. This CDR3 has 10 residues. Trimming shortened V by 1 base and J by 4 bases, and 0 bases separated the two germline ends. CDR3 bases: TGTGCCAGCAGCTTGTACGAGCAGTACTTC. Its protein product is CASSLYEQYF.

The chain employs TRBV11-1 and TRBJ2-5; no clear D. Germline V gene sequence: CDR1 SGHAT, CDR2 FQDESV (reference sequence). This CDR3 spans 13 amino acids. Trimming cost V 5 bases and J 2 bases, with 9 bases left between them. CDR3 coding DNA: TGTGCCAGCAGCCTGTGGGAACAAGAGACCCAGTACTTC. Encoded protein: CASSLWEQETQYF.

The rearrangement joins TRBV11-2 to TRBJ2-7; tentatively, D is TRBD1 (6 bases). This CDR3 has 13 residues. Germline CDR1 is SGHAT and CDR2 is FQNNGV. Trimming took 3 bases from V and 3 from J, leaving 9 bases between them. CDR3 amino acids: CASSLDRRYEQYF. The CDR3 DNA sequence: TGTGCCAGCAGCTTGGACAGACGCTACGAGCAGTACTTC.

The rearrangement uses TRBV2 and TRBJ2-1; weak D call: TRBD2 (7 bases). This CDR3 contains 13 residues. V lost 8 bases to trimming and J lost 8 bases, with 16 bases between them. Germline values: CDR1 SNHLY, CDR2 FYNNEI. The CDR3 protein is CASGTNRGDEQFF. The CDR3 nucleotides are TGTGCCAGCGGGACAAATCGGGGGGATGAGCAGTTCTTC.

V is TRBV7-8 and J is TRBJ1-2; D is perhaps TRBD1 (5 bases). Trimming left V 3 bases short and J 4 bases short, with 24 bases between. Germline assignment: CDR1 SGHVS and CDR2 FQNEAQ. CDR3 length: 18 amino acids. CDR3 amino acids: CASSFPTGPREGLYGYTF. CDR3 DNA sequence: TGTGCCAGCAGCTTCCCCACAGGCCCGAGGGAGGGTCTCTATGGCTACACCTTC.

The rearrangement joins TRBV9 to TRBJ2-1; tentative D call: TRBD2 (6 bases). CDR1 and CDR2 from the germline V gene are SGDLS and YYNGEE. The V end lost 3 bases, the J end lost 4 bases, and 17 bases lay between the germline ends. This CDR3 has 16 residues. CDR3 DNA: TGTGCCAGCAGCGGACCTTCCGGGGGACCTTACAATGAGCAGTTCTTC. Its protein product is CASSGPSGGPYNEQFF.

CDR3: CASSQDRGRGETQYF. In DNA, the CDR3 is TGCGCCAGCAGCCAAGACAGGGGACGAGGGGAGACCCAGTACTTC. The chain is built from TRBV4-1 and TRBJ2-5; D is perhaps TRBD1 (6 bases). Germline CDR1 reads MGHRA; CDR2 reads YSYEKL. This CDR3 is 15 amino acids long. The V end was cut by 0 bases, the J end by 5 bases, with 13 bases between.

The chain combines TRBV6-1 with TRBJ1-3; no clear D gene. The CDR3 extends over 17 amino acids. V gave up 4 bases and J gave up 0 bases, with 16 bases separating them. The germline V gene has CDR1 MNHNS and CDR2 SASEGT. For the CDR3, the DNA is TGTGCCAGCAGTGCCCTGAGCGGTCAGCTCTCTGGAAACACCATATATTTT. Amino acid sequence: CASSALSGQLSGNTIYF.

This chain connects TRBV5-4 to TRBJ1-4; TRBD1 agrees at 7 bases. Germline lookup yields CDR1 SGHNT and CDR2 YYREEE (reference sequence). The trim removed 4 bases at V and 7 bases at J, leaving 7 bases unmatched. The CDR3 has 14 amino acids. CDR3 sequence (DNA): TGTGCCAGCAGCCCTGACAGGGTTGGTGAAAAACTGTTTTTT. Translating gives CASSPDRVGEKLFF.

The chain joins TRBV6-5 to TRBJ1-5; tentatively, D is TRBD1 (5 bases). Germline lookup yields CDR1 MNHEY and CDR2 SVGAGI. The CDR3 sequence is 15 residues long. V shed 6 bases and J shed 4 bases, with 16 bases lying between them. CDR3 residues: CASSQRYRSNQPQHF. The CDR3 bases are TGTGCCAGCAGCCAAAGGTACAGGTCTAATCAGCCCCAGCATTTT.

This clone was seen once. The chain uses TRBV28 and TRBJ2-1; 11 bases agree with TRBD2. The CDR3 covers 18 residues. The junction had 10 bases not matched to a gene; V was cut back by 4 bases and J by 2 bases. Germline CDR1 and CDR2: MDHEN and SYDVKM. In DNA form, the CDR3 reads TGTGCCAGCAGTTCCCCGCTAGCGGGGGGACTAACCTACAATGAGCAGTTCTTC. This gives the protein CASSSPLAGGLTYNEQFF.

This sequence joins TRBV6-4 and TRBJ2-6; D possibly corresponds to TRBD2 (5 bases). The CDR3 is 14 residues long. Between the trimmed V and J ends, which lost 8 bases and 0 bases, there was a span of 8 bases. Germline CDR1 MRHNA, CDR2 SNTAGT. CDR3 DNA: TGTGCCAGCTCTGAGGGCTCTGGGGCCAACGTCCTGACTTTC. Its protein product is CASSEGSGANVLTF.

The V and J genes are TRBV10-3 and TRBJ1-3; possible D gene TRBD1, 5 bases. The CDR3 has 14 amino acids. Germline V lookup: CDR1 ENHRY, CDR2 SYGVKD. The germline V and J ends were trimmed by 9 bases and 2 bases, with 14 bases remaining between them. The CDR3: CAIQGNSPGNTIYF. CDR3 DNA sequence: TGTGCCATTCAGGGCAACAGCCCTGGAAACACCATATATTTT.

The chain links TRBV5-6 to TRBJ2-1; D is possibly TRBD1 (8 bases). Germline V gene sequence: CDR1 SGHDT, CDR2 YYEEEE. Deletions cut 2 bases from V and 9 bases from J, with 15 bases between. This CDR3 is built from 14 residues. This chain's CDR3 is CASSFGQGGLEQFF. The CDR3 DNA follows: TGTGCCAGCAGCTTCGGACAGGGAGGGCTTGAGCAGTTCTTC.

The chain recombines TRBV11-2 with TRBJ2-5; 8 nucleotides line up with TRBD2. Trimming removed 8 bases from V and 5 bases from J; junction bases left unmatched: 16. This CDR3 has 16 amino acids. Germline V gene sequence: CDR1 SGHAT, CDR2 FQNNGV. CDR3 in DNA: TGTGCCAGCGGCTCCGGGGGGGGAGGAATCAGCGAGACCCAGTACTTC. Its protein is CASGSGGGGISETQYF.

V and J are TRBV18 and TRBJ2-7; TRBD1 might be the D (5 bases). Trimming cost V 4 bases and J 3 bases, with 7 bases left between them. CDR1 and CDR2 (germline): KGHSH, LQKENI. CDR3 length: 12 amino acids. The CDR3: CASSLDSYEQYF. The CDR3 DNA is TGTGCCAGCTCACTCGACAGCTACGAGCAGTACTTC.

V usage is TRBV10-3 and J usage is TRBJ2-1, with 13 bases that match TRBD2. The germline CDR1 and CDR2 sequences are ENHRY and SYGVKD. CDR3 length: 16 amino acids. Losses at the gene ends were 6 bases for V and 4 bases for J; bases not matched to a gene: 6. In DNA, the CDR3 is TGTGCCATCAGCCTGAGGACTAGCGGGGGATACAATGAGCAGTTCTTC. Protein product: CAISLRTSGGYNEQFF.

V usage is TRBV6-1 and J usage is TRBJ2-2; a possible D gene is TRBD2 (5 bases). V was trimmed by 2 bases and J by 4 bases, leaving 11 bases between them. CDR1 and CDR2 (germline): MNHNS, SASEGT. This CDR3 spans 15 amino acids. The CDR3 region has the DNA TGTGCCAGCAGTGAAATGGTGGGAGTCACCGGGGAGCTGTTTTTT. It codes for CASSEMVGVTGELFF.

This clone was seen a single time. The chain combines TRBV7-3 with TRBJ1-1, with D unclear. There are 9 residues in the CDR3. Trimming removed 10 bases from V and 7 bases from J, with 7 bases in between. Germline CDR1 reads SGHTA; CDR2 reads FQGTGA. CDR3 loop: CANFLEAFF. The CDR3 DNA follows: TGTGCCAACTTCCTTGAAGCTTTCTTT.

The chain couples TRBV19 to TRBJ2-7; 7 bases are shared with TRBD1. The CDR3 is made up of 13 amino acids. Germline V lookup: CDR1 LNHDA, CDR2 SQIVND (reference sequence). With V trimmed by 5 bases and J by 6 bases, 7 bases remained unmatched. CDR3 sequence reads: CASSGQGVSEQYF. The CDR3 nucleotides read TGTGCCAGTAGTGGGCAGGGGGTAAGCGAGCAGTACTTC.

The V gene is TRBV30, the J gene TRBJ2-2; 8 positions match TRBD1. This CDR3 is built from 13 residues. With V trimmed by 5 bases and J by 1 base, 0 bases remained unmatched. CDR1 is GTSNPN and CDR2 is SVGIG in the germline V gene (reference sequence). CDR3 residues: CAWGTGNTGELFF. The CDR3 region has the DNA TGTGCCTGGGGGACAGGGAACACCGGGGAGCTGTTTTTT.

The CDR3 loop reads CASSKHPYEQYF. The CDR3 region has the DNA TGTGCCAGCAGCAAGCACCCCTACGAGCAGTACTTC. The V call is TRBV21-1, the J call TRBJ2-7. TRBV21-1 is a known pseudogene. The CDR3 is 12 amino acids.

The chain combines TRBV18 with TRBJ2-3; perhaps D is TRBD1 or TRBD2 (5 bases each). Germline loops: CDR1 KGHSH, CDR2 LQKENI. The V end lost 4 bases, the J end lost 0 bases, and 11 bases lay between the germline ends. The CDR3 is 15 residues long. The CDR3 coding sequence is TGTGCCAGCTCACAACAGGTAGCGAGCACAGATACGCAGTATTTT. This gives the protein CASSQQVASTDTQYF.

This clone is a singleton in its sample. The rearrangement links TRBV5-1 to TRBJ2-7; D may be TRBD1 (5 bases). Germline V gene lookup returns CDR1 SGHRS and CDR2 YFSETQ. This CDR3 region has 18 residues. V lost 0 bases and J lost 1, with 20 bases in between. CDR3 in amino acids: CASSLGPPIDSLSYEQYF. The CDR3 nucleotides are TGCGCCAGCAGCTTGGGTCCCCCGATTGACAGTTTATCCTACGAGCAGTACTTC. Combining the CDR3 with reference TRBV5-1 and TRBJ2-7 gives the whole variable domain KAGVTQTPRYLIKTRGQQVTLSCSPISGHRSVSWYQQTPGQGLQFLFEYFSETQRNKGNFPGRFSGRQFSNSRSEMNVSTLELGDSALYLCASSLGPPIDSLSYEQYFGPGTRLTVT.

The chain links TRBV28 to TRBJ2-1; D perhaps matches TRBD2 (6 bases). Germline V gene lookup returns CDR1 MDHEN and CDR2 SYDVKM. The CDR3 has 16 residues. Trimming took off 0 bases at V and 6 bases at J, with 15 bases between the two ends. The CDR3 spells CASSLWGRERSNEQFF. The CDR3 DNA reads TGTGCCAGCAGTTTATGGGGACGGGAGAGGAGCAATGAGCAGTTCTTC. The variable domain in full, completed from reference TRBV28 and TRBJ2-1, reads DVKVTQSSRYLVKRTGEKVFLECVQDMDHENMFWYRQDPGLGLRLIYFSYDVKMKEKGDIPEGYSVSREKKERFSLILESASTNQTSMYLCASSLWGRERSNEQFFGPGTRLTVL.

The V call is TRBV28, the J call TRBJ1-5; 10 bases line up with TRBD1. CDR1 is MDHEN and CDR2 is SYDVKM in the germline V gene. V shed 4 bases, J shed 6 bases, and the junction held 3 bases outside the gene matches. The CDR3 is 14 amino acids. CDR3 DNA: TGTGCCAGCAGTTCCCGACAGGGGGCTCAGCCCCAGCATTTT. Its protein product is CASSSRQGAQPQHF. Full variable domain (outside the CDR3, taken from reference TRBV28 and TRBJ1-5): DVKVTQSSRYLVKRTGEKVFLECVQDMDHENMFWYRQDPGLGLRLIYFSYDVKMKEKGDIPEGYSVSREKKERFSLILESASTNQTSMYLCASSSRQGAQPQHFGDGTRLSIL.

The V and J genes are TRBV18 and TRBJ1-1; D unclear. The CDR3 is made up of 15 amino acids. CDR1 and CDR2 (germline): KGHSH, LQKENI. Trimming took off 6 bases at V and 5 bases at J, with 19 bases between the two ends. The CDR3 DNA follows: TGTGCCAGCTCGCCAGAGGGAAAACTCGGGACTGAAGCTTTCTTT. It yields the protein CASSPEGKLGTEAFF.

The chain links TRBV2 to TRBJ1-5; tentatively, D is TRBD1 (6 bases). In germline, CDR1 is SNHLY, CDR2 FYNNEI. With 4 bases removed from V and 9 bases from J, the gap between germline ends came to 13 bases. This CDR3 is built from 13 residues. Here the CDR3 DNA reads TGTGCCAGCAGTGTTCGGGGGGCCCGGCCCCAGCATTTT. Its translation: CASSVRGARPQHF. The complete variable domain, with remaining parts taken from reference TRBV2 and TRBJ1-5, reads EPEVTQTPSHQVTQMGQEVILRCVPISNHLYFYWYRQILGQKVEFLVSFYNNEISEKSEIFDDQFSVERPDGSNFTLKIRSTKLEDSAMYFCASSVRGARPQHFGDGTRLSIL.

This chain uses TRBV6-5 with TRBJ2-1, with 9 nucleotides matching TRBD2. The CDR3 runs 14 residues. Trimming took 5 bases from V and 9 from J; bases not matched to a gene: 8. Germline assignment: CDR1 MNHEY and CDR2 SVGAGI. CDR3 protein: CASSPGTSISEQFF. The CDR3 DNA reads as TGTGCCAGCAGTCCCGGGACTAGCATCTCTGAGCAGTTCTTC.

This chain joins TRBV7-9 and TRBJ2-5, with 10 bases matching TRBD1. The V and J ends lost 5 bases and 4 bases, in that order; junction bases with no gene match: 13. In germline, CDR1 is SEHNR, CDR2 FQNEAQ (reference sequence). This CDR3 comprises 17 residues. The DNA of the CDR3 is TGTGCCAGCAGCCTCCGAGACAGGGGGCTAAGGAGAGAGACCCAGTACTTC. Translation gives CASSLRDRGLRRETQYF.